This entry lists 19 T cell receptor beta chains sequenced from one sample in a study of glioma-infiltrating T cells after dendritic cell vaccination. TCRdb keeps only in-frame clones here, not all; method: immunoSEQ multiplex PCR. Found here are tens of thousands of clones, 70% to 85% of them singletons; the top ten hold more than 15%. The time point here: after dendritic cell vaccination, including at tumor progression/relapse. The sequencing used blood, collected after dendritic cell vaccination. These receptors originate from a human donor with glioblastoma.

This clone was detected only a few times. The chain recombines TRBV6-6 with TRBJ2-3, with D unclear. Trimming took off 5 bases at V and 5 bases at J, with 8 bases between the two ends. The germline V gene encodes CDR1 MNHNY and CDR2 SVGAGI (reference sequence). The CDR3 length is 12 residues. CDR3 sequence (DNA): TGTGCCAGCAGTCCGAGTCAAGATACGCAGTATTTT. Amino acids: CASSPSQDTQYF.

The chain has TRBV6-1 and TRBJ2-3; TRBD2 aligns across 9 bases. V was clipped by 3 bases and J by 2 bases; unmatched bases: 9. Germline-derived CDR1 and CDR2 are MNHNS and SASEGT. This CDR3 is 17 amino acids long. The CDR3 is CASSEAWGGGATDTQYF. The DNA of the CDR3 is TGTGCCAGCAGTGAGGCCTGGGGCGGGGGGGCCACAGATACGCAGTATTTT.

The chain uses TRBV6-1 and TRBJ1-1; 7 bases fit TRBD1. Germline V gene data show CDR1 as MNHNS and CDR2 as SASEGT. The trim removed 4 bases at V and 2 bases at J, leaving 10 bases unmatched. This CDR3 contains 16 residues. CDR3 sequence reads: CASSVRTGALNTEAFF. CDR3 nucleotide sequence: TGTGCCAGCAGTGTACGGACAGGCGCCCTTAACACTGAAGCTTTCTTT.

This sequence joins TRBV27 and TRBJ1-1; D might be TRBD1 (5 bases). Germline values: CDR1 MNHEY, CDR2 SMNVEV (reference sequence). Trimming took 5 bases from V and 4 from J, leaving 20 bases between them. The length of the CDR3 is 16 residues. The CDR3 DNA sequence: TGTGCCAGCAGTCCTCCAGGGCCCCGAGAATCCACTGAAGCTTTCTTT. Translation: CASSPPGPRESTEAFF.

The rearrangement uses TRBV27 and TRBJ2-1; the D is unclear. The germline V gene encodes CDR1 MNHEY and CDR2 SMNVEV (reference sequence). The CDR3 sequence is 13 residues long. V was trimmed by 5 bases and J by 8 bases, leaving 13 bases between them. CDR3 sequence: CASSLRAAHEQFF. In DNA, the CDR3 is TGTGCCAGCAGTCTCCGTGCGGCCCATGAGCAGTTCTTC.

CDR3 in amino acids: CASSLPTGLETQYF. The CDR3 DNA reads TGTGCCAGCAGCTTACCCACAGGGCTCGAGACCCAGTACTTC. The genes are TRBV11-3 and TRBJ2-5; D is perhaps TRBD1 (6 bases). CDR3 length: 14 amino acids. CDR1 SGHNT and CDR2 YENEEA come from the germline V gene. V lost 2 bases to trimming and J lost 5 bases, with 12 bases between them.

This chain uses TRBV6-5 with TRBJ1-2, with 7 positions matching TRBD1. CDR3 length: 15 residues. The germline V gene has CDR1 MNHEY and CDR2 SVGAGI. V lost 5 bases, J lost 2 bases, and 8 bases stayed unmatched. For the CDR3, the DNA is TGTGCCAGCAGTCGGGGGGGACAGCAGAACTATGGCTACACCTTC. This sequence encodes CASSRGGQQNYGYTF.

The chain links TRBV10-1 to TRBJ1-1, with D perhaps TRBD1 (6 bases). CDR1 is WNHNN, CDR2 SYGVQD, per germline (reference sequence). Between the trimmed V and J ends, which lost 2 bases and 5 bases, there was a span of 9 bases. This CDR3 is 13 amino acids long. Here the CDR3 reads CASSETQGTEAFF. The CDR3, as DNA: TGCGCCAGCAGTGAGACCCAGGGGACTGAAGCTTTCTTT.

The chain is built from TRBV2 and TRBJ2-7; 9 bases are a match to TRBD1. The V gene end was trimmed by 8 bases and the J gene end by 3 bases; junction bases not matched to a gene: 11. The CDR3 runs 15 residues. Germline V CDR1 and CDR2: SNHLY, FYNNEI. The CDR3 loop reads CASFLLTGGIYEQYF. The CDR3 coding sequence is TGTGCCAGCTTCCTACTGACAGGGGGTATCTACGAGCAGTACTTC.

The V and J genes are TRBV10-1 and TRBJ2-7, with 8 bases matching TRBD1. Germline-derived CDR1 and CDR2 are WNHNN and SYGVQD (reference sequence). The ends lost 2 bases at V and 4 bases at J; junction bases unmatched: 4. CDR3 length: 14 amino acids. DNA for the CDR3: TGCGCCAGCAGTGAGGGACAGGGTTTTTACGAGCAGTACTTC. It specifies CASSEGQGFYEQYF.

The chain links TRBV11-3 to TRBJ1-1; TRBD1 matches 10 bases. V lost 8 bases, J lost 4 bases, and 13 bases stayed unmatched. Per the germline V gene, CDR1 is SGHNT and CDR2 is YENEEA. This CDR3 comprises 16 residues. The CDR3 loop reads CASGCPGTGASTEAFF. The CDR3 nucleotides are TGTGCCAGCGGCTGCCCGGGGACAGGGGCGTCCACTGAAGCTTTCTTT.

This sequence joins TRBV10-1 and TRBJ1-1; D is perhaps TRBD1 (6 bases). Deletions cut 7 bases from V and 6 bases from J, with 12 bases between. The CDR3 is 12 residues long. Germline V CDR1 and CDR2: WNHNN, SYGVQD (reference sequence). In DNA form, the CDR3 reads TGCGCCAGCAAAGGGGGGGGGTCTGAAGCTTTCTTT. It codes for CASKGGGSEAFF.

This clone has more than one count but fewer than ten. The chain recombines TRBV29-1 with TRBJ1-1; TRBD1 matches at 8 bases. The V gene's germline CDR1 is SQVTM and CDR2 ANQGSEA. V shed 6 bases, J shed 2 bases, and the junction held 5 bases outside the gene matches. The CDR3 sequence is 13 residues long. The CDR3 is CSVWTGINTEAFF. The CDR3 DNA follows: TGCAGCGTGTGGACAGGGATCAACACTGAAGCTTTCTTT.

The chain recombines TRBV6-5 with TRBJ2-1; a weak D match, TRBD2 (7 bases). The length of the CDR3 is 15 residues. V shed 0 bases and J shed 9 bases, with 15 bases lying between them. The germline V gene has CDR1 MNHEY and CDR2 SVGAGI. CDR3: CASSYSRGGSREQFF. The CDR3 DNA reads TGTGCCAGCAGTTACTCGAGGGGGGGGTCACGTGAGCAGTTCTTC.

The rearrangement uses TRBV11-2 and TRBJ2-2; 8 nucleotides agree with TRBD2. V lost 4 bases to trimming and J lost 5 bases; unmatched junction nucleotides: 6. Germline CDR1 is SGHAT and CDR2 is FQNNGV. The CDR3 sequence is 15 residues long. CDR3 loop: CASSSSGGATGELFF. DNA for the CDR3: TGTGCCAGCAGCTCCAGCGGGGGAGCTACCGGGGAGCTGTTTTTT.

V gene TRBV25-1 combines with J gene TRBJ2-7, with 12 positions matching TRBD1. The length of the CDR3 is 13 residues. Germline assignment: CDR1 MGHDK and CDR2 SYGVNS. The junction had 3 bases not matched to a gene; V was cut back by 6 bases and J by 6 bases. CDR3: CASRGQGAAEQYF. The CDR3 DNA reads TGTGCCAGCAGGGGACAGGGGGCGGCCGAGCAGTACTTC.

The V gene is TRBV5-6, the J gene TRBJ2-5, with 9 bases fitting TRBD1. With 6 bases clipped from V and 2 bases from J, the junction kept 11 bases outside the gene matches. CDR1 is SGHDT and CDR2 is YYEEEE in the germline V gene. CDR3 length: 16 residues. The CDR3 here is CASISRPGTGQETQYF. CDR3 coding DNA: TGTGCCAGCATCTCAAGGCCAGGGACAGGGCAAGAGACCCAGTACTTC.

This chain uses TRBV10-3 with TRBJ2-2, with D possibly being TRBD1 (5 bases). CDR1 is ENHRY and CDR2 is SYGVKD in the germline V gene. The CDR3 is 14 residues long. V lost 2 bases, J lost 7 bases, and 11 bases lay in between. CDR3 DNA: TGTGCCATCAGTGAGCAAGGGGATAACGGGGAGCTGTTTTTT. Translating gives CAISEQGDNGELFF.

Only a few counts were recorded for this clone. V gene TRBV2 combines with J gene TRBJ1-5; D remains ambiguous. Germline CDR1 and CDR2: SNHLY and FYNNEI. The CDR3 spans 13 residues. V shed 5 bases and J shed 6 bases, with 11 bases lying between them. CDR3 amino acids: CASSLGLLQPQHF. Written as DNA, the CDR3 is TGTGCCAGCAGTCTAGGTTTACTTCAGCCCCAGCATTTT.